Below are 14 T cell receptor beta chains sequenced from a single sample in a study of T cells in Graves' hyperthyroidism and ophthalmopathy. Using RNA transcripts as the source, TCR beta CDR3 regions were amplified. A set of HTBI primers served as the primers for a first-round RT-PCR of the TCR CDR3. Via MiXCR, TCRdb re-called the multiplex PCR reads, giving one row per CDR3 protein. This sample carries about 840,000 distinct CDR3 sequences, 38% of them seen once, and the ten largest clones take about 9%. The sample was blood. All receptors come from a man in his late teens or twenties with Graves' hyperthyroidism.

The chain joins TRBV10-3 to TRBJ1-5, with 9 bases matching TRBD1. In germline, CDR1 is ENHRY, CDR2 SYGVKD. The CDR3 is 16 residues long. The junction had 6 bases not matched to a gene; V was cut back by 6 bases and J by 0 bases. The chain's CDR3 is CAIRETGGDSNQPQHF. The CDR3 nucleotides read TGTGCCATCAGGGAGACAGGGGGAGATAGCAATCAGCCCCAGCATTTT.

The sample holds a few counts of this clonotype. The V and J genes are TRBV7-2 and TRBJ1-4, with no clear D. The CDR3 consists of 13 residues. V dropped 4 bases and J dropped 1 base, with 4 bases sitting between them. The germline V gene encodes CDR1 SGHTA and CDR2 FQGNSA. CDR3 region: CASSSITNEKLFF. The CDR3 DNA follows: TGTGCCAGCAGCTCGATAACTAATGAAAAACTGTTTTTT.

The rearrangement uses TRBV4-1 and TRBJ2-2; D call uncertain. V shed 0 bases and J shed 3 bases, with 8 bases lying between them. The CDR3 length is 15 residues. Per the germline V gene, CDR1 is MGHRA and CDR2 is YSYEKL. Here the CDR3 DNA reads TGCGCCAGCAGCCAAGATCTGGGGTACACCGGGGAGCTGTTTTTT. Translated: CASSQDLGYTGELFF.

This clonotype was recorded many times. The rearrangement joins TRBV10-1 to TRBJ1-2; weak D call: TRBD1 (6 bases). The V gene's germline CDR1 is WNHNN and CDR2 SYGVQD (reference sequence). The CDR3 is 14 residues long. V was cut by 0 bases and J by 8 bases, with 13 bases left in between. CDR3 protein: CASSESRGREGYTF. DNA for the CDR3: TGCGCCAGCAGTGAGTCGCGGGGGCGTGAAGGCTACACCTTC.

The chain carries TRBV6-1 and TRBJ2-5; D gene unclear. V was shortened by 7 bases and J by 5 bases, with 8 bases between the two germline ends. Germline assignment: CDR1 MNHNS and CDR2 SASEGT. There are 11 residues in the CDR3. The CDR3 here is CASIREETQYF. The CDR3 nucleotides are TGTGCCAGCATACGCGAGGAGACCCAGTACTTC.

There are a few counts of this clonotype. V gene TRBV10-3 combines with J gene TRBJ1-1, with 8 bases identical to TRBD1. The V segment lost 10 bases and the J segment 3 bases; nucleotides outside the gene matches: 10. CDR3 length equals 14 residues. Germline assignment: CDR1 ENHRY and CDR2 SYGVKD. CDR3 DNA sequence: TGTGCCAGCAGGAGGGACAGGCGGGACACTGAAGCTTTCTTT. Protein: CASRRDRRDTEAFF.

This clonotype was counted at least ten times. This chain uses TRBV12-3 or TRBV12-4 with TRBJ1-6, with TRBD1 identical over 9 bases. The CDR3 runs 14 residues. V lost 6 bases to trimming and J lost 7 bases; unmatched junction nucleotides: 4. The CDR3 region has the DNA TGTGCCAGCAGACAGGGACAGGGAAATTCACCCCTCCACTTT. Translation gives CASRQGQGNSPLHF.

The CDR3 coding sequence is TGCAGCGTGAGGGGGGGGGGGGCCACTGAAGCTTTCTTT. Encoded protein: CSVRGGGATEAFF. The genes are TRBV29-1 and TRBJ1-1; possible D gene TRBD1, 6 bases. V was shortened by 6 bases and J by 4 bases, with 15 bases between the two germline ends. There are 13 residues in the CDR3. CDR1 and CDR2 from the germline V gene are SQVTM and ANQGSEA.

The V gene is TRBV14, the J gene TRBJ2-7, with 8 bases that match TRBD1. V lost 6 bases to trimming and J lost 1 base; unmatched junction nucleotides: 8. Germline V lookup: CDR1 SGHDN, CDR2 FVKESK. The CDR3 runs to 15 residues. As DNA, the CDR3 is TGTGCCAGCAGTTACGGGGACAGGCATTCCTACGAGCAGTACTTC. Its translation is CASSYGDRHSYEQYF.

Worth noting for this clonotype: A much larger clone is a single base away; this may be a read error. This chain connects TRBV20-1 to TRBJ1-5; the match to TRBD1 covers 8 bases. This CDR3 comprises 14 residues. After removal of 1 base from V and 4 bases from J, the junction contained 3 bases not matched to a gene. Germline CDR1 is DFQATT and CDR2 is SNEGSKA (reference sequence). The CDR3 DNA reads as TGCAGTGCTAGAGGGCAGGGGGCTAATCAGCCCCAGCATTTT. This encodes CSARGQGANQPQHF.

This clonotype was observed at least ten times. The V call is TRBV5-1, the J call TRBJ2-7; the D call may be TRBD1 or TRBD2 (5 bases each). The CDR3 spans 12 residues. The ends were cut back, 1 base at V and 7 bases at J, with 9 bases in the middle. CDR1 and CDR2 (germline): SGHRS, YFSETQ. The CDR3 loop is CASSLNGAEQYF. In nucleotides, the CDR3 is TGCGCCAGCAGCTTGAACGGGGCTGAGCAGTACTTC.

In this sample, this clonotype turned up many times. The chain employs TRBV10-2 and TRBJ1-2, with 10 bases that match TRBD1. CDR3 length equals 14 residues. Per germline, CDR1 WSHSY and CDR2 SAAADI. V shed 7 bases, J shed 5 bases, and the junction held 7 bases outside the gene matches. CDR3 sequence (DNA): TGCGCCAGCAATCCCGGACAGGGGGAATATGGCTACACCTTC. Its protein product is CASNPGQGEYGYTF.

The chain joins TRBV4-2 to TRBJ2-7; D may be TRBD1 (6 bases). V was trimmed by 0 bases and J by 7 bases, leaving 16 bases between them. This CDR3 has 15 amino acids. The germline CDR1 and CDR2 sequences are LGHNA and YNFKEQ. This CDR3 is CASSQEGRQGKEQYF. The CDR3 DNA is TGTGCCAGCAGCCAAGAAGGCAGGCAGGGGAAAGAGCAGTACTTC.

This clonotype was counted only a few times. This sequence joins TRBV7-2 and TRBJ2-6, with 8 bases fitting TRBD1. CDR3 size: 16 residues. J was trimmed by 2 bases and V by 5 bases; bases with no gene match: 5. The germline V gene has CDR1 SGHTA and CDR2 FQGNSA. The CDR3 protein is CASSQSGGTGANVLTF. In DNA, the CDR3 is TGTGCCAGCAGCCAGTCAGGGGGCACTGGGGCCAACGTCCTGACTTTC.